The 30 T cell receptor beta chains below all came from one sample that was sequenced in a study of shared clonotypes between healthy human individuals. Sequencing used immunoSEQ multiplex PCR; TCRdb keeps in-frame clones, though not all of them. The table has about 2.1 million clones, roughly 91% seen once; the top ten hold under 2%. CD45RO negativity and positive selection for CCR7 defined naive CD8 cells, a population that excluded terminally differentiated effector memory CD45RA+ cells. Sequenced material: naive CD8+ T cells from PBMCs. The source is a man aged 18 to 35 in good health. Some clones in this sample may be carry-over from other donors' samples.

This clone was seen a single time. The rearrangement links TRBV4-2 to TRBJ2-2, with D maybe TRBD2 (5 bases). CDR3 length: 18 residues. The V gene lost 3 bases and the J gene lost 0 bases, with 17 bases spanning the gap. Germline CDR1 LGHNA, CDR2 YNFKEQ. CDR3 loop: CASSQEYPSSSNTGELFF. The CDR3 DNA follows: TGTGCCAGCAGCCAGGAGTATCCTAGCAGTTCGAACACCGGGGAGCTGTTTTTT.

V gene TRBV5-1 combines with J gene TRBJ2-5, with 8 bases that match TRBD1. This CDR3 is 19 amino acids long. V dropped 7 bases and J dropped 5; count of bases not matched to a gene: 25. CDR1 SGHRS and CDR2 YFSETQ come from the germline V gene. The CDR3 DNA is TGCGCCAGCTCCTGGGCAACAGGGGGTTTTGGGCCCGTGTGGGAGACCCAGTACTTC. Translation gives CASSWATGGFGPVWETQYF.

CDR3 bases: TGTGCCAGCAGCCAAGATTTGGGGGGCGAGACTGAAGCTTTCTTT. This encodes CASSQDLGGETEAFF. The chain has TRBV4-2 and TRBJ1-1, with D perhaps matching TRBD1 (6 bases). CDR3 length: 15 residues. Trimming removed 0 bases from V and 5 bases from J, with 13 bases in between. The germline V gene encodes CDR1 LGHNA and CDR2 YNFKEQ.

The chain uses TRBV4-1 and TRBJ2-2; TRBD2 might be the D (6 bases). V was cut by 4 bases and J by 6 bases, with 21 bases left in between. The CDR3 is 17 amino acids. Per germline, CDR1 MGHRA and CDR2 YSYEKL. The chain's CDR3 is CASSLRTGVQGPGELFF. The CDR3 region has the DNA TGCGCCAGCAGCCTCAGAACGGGAGTCCAAGGGCCCGGGGAGCTGTTTTTT.

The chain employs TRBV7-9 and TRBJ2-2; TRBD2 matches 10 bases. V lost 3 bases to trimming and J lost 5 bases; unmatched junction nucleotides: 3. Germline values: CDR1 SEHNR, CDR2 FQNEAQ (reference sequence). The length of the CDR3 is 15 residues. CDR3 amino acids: CASSLGAGGTGELFF. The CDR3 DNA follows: TGTGCCAGCAGCTTGGGAGCGGGAGGGACCGGGGAGCTGTTTTTT. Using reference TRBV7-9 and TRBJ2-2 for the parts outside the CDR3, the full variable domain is DTGVSQNPRHKITKRGQNVTFRCDPISEHNRLYWYRQTLGQGPEFLTYFQNEAQLEKSRLLSDRFSAERPKGSFSTLEIQRTEQGDSAMYLCASSLGAGGTGELFFGEGSRLTVL.

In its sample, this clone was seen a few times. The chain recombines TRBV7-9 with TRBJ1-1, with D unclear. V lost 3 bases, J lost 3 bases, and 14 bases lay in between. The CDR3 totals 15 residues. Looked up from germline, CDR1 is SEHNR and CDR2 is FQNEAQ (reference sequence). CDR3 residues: CASSFGRGSDTEAFF. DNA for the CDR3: TGTGCCAGCAGCTTTGGTCGGGGTTCAGACACTGAAGCTTTCTTT.

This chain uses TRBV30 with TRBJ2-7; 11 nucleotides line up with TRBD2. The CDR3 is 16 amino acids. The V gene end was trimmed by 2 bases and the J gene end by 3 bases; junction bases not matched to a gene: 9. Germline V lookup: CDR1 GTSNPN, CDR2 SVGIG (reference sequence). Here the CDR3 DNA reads TGTGCCTGGAGTCCTAGCGGGAGGAATATAGGCTACGAGCAGTACTTC. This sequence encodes CAWSPSGRNIGYEQYF.

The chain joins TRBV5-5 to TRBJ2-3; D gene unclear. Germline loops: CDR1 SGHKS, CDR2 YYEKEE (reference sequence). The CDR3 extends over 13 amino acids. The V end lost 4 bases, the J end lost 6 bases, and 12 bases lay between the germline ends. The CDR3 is CASSSRAPDTQYF. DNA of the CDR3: TGTGCCAGCAGCAGCCGGGCCCCTGATACGCAGTATTTT.

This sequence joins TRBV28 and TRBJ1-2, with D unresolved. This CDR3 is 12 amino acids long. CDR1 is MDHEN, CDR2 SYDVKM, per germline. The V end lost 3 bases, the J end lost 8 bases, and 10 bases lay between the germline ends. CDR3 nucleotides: TGTGCCAGCAGTTTCGATATGGGGGGCTACACCTTC. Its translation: CASSFDMGGYTF.

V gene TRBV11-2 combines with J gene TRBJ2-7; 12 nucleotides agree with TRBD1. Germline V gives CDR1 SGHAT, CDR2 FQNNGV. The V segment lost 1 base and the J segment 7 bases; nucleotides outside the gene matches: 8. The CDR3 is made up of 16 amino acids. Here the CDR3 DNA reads TGTGCCAGCAGCTTAGGGGACAGGGGGCAGTCCGGGGAGCAGTACTTC. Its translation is CASSLGDRGQSGEQYF.

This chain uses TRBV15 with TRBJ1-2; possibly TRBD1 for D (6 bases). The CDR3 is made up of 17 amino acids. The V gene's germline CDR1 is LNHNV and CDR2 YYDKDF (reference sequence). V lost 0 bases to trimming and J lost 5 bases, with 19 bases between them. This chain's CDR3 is CATSRDKTQTGLYGYTF. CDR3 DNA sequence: TGTGCCACCAGCAGAGATAAAACCCAAACAGGGTTGTATGGCTACACCTTC.

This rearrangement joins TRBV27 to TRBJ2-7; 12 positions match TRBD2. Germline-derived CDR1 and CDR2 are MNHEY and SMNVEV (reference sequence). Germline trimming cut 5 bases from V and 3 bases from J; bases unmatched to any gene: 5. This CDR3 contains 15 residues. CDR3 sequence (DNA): TGTGCCAGCAGTCCCGGACTAGCGGGGTACTACGAGCAGTACTTC. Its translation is CASSPGLAGYYEQYF.

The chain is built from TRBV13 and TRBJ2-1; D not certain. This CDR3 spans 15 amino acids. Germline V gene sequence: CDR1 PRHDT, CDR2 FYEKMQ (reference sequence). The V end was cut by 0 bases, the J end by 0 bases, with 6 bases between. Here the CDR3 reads CASSLGKSSYNEQFF. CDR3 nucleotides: TGTGCCAGCAGCTTAGGGAAAAGCTCCTACAATGAGCAGTTCTTC.

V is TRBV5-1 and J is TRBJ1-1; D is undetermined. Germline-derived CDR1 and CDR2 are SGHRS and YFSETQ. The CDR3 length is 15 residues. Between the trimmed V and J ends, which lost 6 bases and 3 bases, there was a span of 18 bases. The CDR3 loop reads CASKSGAMGYTEAFF. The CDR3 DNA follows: TGCGCCAGCAAGTCAGGAGCGATGGGTTACACTGAAGCTTTCTTT.

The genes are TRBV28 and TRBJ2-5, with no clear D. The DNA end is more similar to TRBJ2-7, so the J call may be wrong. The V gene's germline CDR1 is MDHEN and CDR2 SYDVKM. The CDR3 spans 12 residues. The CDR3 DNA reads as TGTGCCAGCAGTTCCGGTGAAGGCGAGCAGTACTTC. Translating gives CASSSGEGEQYF.

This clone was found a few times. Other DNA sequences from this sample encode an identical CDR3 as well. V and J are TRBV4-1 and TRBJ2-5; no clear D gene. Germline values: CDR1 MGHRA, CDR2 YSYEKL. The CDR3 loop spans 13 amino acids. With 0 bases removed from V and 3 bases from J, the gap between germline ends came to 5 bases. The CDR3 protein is CASSQDPEETQYF. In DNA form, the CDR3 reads TGCGCCAGCAGCCAAGATCCGGAAGAGACCCAGTACTTC.

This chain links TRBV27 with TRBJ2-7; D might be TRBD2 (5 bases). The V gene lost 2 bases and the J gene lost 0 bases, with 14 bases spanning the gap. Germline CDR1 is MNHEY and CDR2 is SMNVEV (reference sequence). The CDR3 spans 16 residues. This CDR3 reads CASSLGPSTNSYEQYF. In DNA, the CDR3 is TGTGCCAGCAGTTTAGGCCCTAGCACCAACTCCTACGAGCAGTACTTC.

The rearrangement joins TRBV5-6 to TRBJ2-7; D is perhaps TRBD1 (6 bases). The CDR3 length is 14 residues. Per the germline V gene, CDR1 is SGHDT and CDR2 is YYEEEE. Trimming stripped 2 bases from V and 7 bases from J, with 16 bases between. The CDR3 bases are TGTGCCAGCAGCTTCGGGACACGCGCCTGGGAGCAGTACTTC. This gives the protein CASSFGTRAWEQYF.

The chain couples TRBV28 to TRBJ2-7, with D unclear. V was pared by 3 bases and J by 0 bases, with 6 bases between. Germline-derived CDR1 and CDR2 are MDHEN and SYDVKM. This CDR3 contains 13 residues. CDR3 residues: CASSFQTSYEQYF. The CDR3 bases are TGTGCCAGCAGTTTCCAGACCTCCTACGAGCAGTACTTC.

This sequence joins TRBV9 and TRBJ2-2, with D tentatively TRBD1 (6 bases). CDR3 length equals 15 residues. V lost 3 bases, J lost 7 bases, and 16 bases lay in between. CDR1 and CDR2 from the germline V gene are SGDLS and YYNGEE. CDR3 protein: CASSGRGQQGGELFF. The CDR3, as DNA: TGTGCCAGCAGCGGAAGAGGACAGCAGGGCGGGGAGCTGTTTTTT.

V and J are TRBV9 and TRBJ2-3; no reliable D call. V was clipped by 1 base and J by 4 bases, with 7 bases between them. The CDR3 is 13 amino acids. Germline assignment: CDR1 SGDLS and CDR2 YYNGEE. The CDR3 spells CASSVFPADTQYF. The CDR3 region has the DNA TGTGCCAGCAGCGTATTCCCGGCAGATACGCAGTATTTT.

CDR3 loop: CASSMSGRGYEQYF. CDR3 nucleotide sequence: TGTGCCAGTAGTATGTCAGGGAGGGGATACGAGCAGTACTTC. V and J are TRBV19 and TRBJ2-7; 7 bases are a match to TRBD2. This CDR3 has 14 residues. Per the germline V gene, CDR1 is LNHDA and CDR2 is SQIVND (reference sequence). J was trimmed by 4 bases and V by 3 bases; bases with no gene match: 6.

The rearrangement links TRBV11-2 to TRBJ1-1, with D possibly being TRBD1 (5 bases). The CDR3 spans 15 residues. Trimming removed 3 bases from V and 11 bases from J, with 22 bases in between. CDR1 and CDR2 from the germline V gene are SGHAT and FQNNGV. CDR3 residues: CASSFTRDSYQLAFF. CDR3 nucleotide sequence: TGTGCCAGCAGCTTCACACGCGACAGTTACCAGCTGGCTTTCTTT.

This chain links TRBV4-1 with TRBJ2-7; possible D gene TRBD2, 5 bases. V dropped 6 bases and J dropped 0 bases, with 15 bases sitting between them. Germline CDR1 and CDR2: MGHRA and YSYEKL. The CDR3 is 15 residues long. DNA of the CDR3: TGCGCCAGCAGTCATCGGTCCAGCGGCTCCTACGAGCAGTACTTC. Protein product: CASSHRSSGSYEQYF.

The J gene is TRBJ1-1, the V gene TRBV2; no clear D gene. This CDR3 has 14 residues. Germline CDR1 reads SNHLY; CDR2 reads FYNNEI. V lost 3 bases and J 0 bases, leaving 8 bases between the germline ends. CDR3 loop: CASSDPRLNTEAFF. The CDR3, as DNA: TGTGCCAGCAGTGATCCCAGGTTGAACACTGAAGCTTTCTTT.

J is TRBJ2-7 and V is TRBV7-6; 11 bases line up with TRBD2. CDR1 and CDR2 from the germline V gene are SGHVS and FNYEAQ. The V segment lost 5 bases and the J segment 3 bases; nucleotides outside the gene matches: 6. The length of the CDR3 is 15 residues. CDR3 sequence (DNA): TGTGCCAGCAGCGACCGCGGACTAGCGGGCTACGAGCAGTACTTC. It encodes CASSDRGLAGYEQYF.

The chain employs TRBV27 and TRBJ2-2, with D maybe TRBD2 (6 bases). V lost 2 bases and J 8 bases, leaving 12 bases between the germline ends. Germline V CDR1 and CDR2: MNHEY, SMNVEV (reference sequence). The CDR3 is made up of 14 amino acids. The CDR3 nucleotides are TGTGCCAGCAGTTTACTCCCCGCGGGAGGGGAGCTGTTTTTT. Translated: CASSLLPAGGELFF.

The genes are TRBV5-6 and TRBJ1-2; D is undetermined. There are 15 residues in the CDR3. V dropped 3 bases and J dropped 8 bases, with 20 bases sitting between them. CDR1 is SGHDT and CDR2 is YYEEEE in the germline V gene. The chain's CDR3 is CASSSKRTTIRGYTF. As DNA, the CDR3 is TGTGCCAGCAGCTCTAAAAGGACCACAATCCGGGGCTACACCTTC.

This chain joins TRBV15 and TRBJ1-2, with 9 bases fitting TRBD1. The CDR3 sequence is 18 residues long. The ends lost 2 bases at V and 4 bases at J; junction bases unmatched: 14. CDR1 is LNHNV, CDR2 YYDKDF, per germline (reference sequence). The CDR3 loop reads CATSRTPGQGIGSYGYTF. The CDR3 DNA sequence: TGTGCCACCAGCAGAACACCGGGACAGGGAATTGGTAGCTATGGCTACACCTTC.

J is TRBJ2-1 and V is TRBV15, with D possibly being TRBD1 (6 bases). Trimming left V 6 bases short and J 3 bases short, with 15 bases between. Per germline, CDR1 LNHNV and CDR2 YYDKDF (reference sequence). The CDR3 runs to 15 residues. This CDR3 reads CATRMRTANYNEQFF. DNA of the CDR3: TGTGCCACCAGGATGAGGACAGCGAACTACAATGAGCAGTTCTTC.